The present T cell receptor (beta chain) was sequenced within a study of cytomegalovirus exposure and HLA in healthy donors. On the study more broadly: A subsequent analysis reported that the roughly 120 validation repertoires were produced on the same platform that had also been used for the roughly 700 first-cohort repertoires.

The approximately 120-subject validation cohort, separate from the approximately 630-subject first cohort, included the donors. Comments on this clone: Its antigen is as yet unknown.

Study-level results: In vitro assays verified that three CMV-associated chains recognized CMV antigens specifically.

TCRdb's copy holds only in-frame clones and misses some; the assay was immunoSEQ multiplex PCR. The profile shows approximately 150,000 clones, roughly nine tenths of them singletons. The CDR3 consists of 15 residues. The V gene's germline CDR1 is ENHRY and CDR2 SYGVKD. Deletions cut 3 bases from V and 4 bases from J, with 15 bases between. Source material: PBMCs. This TCR came from a man aged 18 to 29 in good health and CMV-seropositive. V is TRBV10-3 and J is TRBJ1-2; D is undetermined. This CDR3 reads CAISENYQEAYGYTF. CDR3 bases: TGTGCCATCAGTGAAAATTACCAGGAGGCCTATGGCTACACCTTC.